This TCR beta chain emerged from a study of T cell responses to AZD1222 COVID-19 vaccine. Findings and limits, study-wide: With two AZD1222 doses given, Spike-specific TCR breadth and depth both rose.

The sample holds a few counts of this clone. Antigen: not known. Only in-frame clones appear in the TCRdb table, and some are missing; sequencing was by immunoSEQ multiplex PCR. The data hold 160,000 or so clones, with more than 75% observed a single time. Specimen: peripheral blood, collected 28 days after the second AZD1222 dose. This sequence was found in an adult who received the AZD1222 COVID-19 vaccine.

This chain's CDR3 is CASSDSSGNTGELFF. The CDR3 nucleotides are TGTGCCAGCAGTGACTCTAGCGGGAACACCGGGGAGCTGTTTTTT. The chain joins TRBV6-4 to TRBJ2-2; the D gene is possibly TRBD2 (6 bases). V gave up 0 bases and J gave up 1 base, with 6 bases separating them. The germline gives CDR1 MRHNA, CDR2 SNTAGT. The CDR3 contains 15 residues.